This TCR beta chain was recorded in a study of tumor-infiltrating lymphocytes in oesophageal squamous cell carcinoma. TCRdb independently ran MiXCR on the PCR reads; one entry per CDR3 protein. The repertoire holds some 6,200 distinct CDR3 sequences, nearly 15% seen once, with around 25% in the top ten. The CDR3 is 15 residues long. The V end lost 0 bases, the J end lost 6 bases, and 12 bases lay between the germline ends. Germline-derived CDR1 and CDR2 are MGHRA and YSYEKL. This chain joins TRBV4-1 and TRBJ2-1; unclear D gene. The source material was normal esophageal tissue next to the tumor. The clonotype originates from a male donor with esophageal squamous cell carcinoma. The CDR3 DNA sequence: TGCGCCAGCAGCCAAGATCTTAATCTGGCCAATGAGCAGTTCTTC. Its protein product is CASSQDLNLANEQFF.